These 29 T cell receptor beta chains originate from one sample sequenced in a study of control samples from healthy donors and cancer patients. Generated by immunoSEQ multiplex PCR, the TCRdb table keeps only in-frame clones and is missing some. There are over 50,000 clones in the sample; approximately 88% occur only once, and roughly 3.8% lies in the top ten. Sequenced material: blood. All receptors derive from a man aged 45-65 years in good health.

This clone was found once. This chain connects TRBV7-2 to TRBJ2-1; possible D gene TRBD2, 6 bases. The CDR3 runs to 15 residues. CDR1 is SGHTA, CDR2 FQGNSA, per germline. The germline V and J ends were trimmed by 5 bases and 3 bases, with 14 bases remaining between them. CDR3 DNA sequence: TGTGCCAGCAGCGTTAGCGGTAATAACTACAATGAGCAGTTCTTC. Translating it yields CASSVSGNNYNEQFF. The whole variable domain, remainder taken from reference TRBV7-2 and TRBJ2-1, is GAGVSQSPSNKVTEKGKDVELRCDPISGHTALYWYRQSLGQGLEFLIYFQGNSAPDKSGLPSDRFSAERTGGSVSTLTIQRTQQEDSAVYLCASSVSGNNYNEQFFGPGTRLTVL.

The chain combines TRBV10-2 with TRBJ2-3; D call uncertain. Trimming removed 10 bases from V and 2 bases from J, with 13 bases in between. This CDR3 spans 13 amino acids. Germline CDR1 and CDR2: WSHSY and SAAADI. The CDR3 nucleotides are TGCGCCACCCGAGTTCCCGTCACAGATACGCAGTATTTT. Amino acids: CATRVPVTDTQYF.

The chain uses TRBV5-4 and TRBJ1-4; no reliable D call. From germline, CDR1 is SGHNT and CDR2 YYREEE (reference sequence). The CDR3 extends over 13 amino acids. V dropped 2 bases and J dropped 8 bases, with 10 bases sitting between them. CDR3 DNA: TGTGCCAGCAGCTTACCGGGTTTGGAAAAACTGTTTTTT. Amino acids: CASSLPGLEKLFF.

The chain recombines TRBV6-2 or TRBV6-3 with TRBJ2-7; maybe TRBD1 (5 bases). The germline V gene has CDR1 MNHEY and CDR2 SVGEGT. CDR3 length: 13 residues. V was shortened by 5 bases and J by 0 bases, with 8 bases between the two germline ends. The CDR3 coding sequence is TGTGCCAGCAGTCCCGACAGCTCCTACGAGCAGTACTTC. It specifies CASSPDSSYEQYF.

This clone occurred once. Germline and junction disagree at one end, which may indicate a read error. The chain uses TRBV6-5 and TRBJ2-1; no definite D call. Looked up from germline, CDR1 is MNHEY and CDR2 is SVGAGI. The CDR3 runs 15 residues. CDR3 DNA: TGTGCCAGCAGTGACTCAGTGGCCCCCTACAATGAGCAGTTCTTC. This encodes CASSDSVAPYNEQFF.

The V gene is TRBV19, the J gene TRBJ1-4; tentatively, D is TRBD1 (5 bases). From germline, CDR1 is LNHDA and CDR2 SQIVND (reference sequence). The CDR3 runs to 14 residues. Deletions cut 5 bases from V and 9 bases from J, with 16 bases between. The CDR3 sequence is CASSSGQGNKKLFF. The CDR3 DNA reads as TGTGCCAGTAGTTCCGGACAAGGGAACAAAAAACTGTTTTTT. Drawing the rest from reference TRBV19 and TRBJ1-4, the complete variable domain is DGGITQSPKYLFRKEGQNVTLSCEQNLNHDAMYWYRQDPGQGLRLIYYSQIVNDFQKGDIAEGYSVSREKKESFPLTVTSAQKNPTAFYLCASSSGQGNKKLFFGSGTQLSVL.

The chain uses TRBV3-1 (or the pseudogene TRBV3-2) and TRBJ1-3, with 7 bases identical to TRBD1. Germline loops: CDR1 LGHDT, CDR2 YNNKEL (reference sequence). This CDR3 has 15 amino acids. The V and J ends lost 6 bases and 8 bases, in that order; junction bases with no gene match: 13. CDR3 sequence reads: CASSLAGGAGDTIYF. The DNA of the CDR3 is TGTGCCAGCAGTCTAGCAGGGGGAGCGGGGGACACCATATATTTT.

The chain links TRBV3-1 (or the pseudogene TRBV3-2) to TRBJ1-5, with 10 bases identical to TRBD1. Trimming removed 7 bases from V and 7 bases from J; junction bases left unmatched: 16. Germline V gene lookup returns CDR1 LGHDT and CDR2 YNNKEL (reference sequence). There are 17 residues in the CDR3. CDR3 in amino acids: CASIDPPGTGDRQPQHF. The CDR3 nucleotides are TGTGCCAGCATCGACCCTCCCGGGACAGGGGATCGGCAGCCCCAGCATTTT.

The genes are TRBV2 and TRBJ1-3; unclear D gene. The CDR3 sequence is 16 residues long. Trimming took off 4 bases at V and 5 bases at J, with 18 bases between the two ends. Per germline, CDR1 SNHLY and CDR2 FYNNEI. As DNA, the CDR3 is TGTGCCAGCAGTGTAATGGGAGGAGGGAACCGAAACACCATATATTTT. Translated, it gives CASSVMGGGNRNTIYF.

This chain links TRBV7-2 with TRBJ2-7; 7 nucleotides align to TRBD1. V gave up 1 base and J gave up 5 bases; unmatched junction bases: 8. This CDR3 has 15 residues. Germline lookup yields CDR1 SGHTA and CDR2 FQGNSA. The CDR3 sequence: CASSLVGQAGHEQYF. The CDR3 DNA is TGTGCCAGCAGCTTAGTTGGACAGGCTGGGCACGAGCAGTACTTC.

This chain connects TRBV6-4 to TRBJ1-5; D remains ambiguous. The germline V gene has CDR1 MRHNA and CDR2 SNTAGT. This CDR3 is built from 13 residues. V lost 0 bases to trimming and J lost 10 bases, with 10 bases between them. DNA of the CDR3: TGTGCCAGCAGTGACTCGGAAGTCAGCCCCCAGCATTTT. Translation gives CASSDSEVSPQHF.

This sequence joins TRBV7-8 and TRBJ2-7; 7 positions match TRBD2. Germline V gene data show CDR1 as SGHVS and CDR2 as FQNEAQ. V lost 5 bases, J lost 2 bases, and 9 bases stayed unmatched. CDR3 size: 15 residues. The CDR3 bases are TGTGCCAGCAGCATAAGCGGGAACACCCCCTACGAGCAGTACTTC. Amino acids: CASSISGNTPYEQYF.

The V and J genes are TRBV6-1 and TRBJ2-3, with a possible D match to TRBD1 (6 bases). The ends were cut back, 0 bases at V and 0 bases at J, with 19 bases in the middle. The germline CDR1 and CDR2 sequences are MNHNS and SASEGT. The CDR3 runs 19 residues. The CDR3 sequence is CASSEASGASRPSTDTQYF. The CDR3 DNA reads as TGTGCCAGCAGTGAAGCCTCAGGGGCTAGCCGACCAAGCACAGATACGCAGTATTTT.

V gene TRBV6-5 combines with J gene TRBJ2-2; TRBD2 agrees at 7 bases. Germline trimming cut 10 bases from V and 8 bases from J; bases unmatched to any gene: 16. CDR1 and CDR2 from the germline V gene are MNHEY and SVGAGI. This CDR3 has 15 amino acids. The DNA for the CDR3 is TGTGCCACCTTGAAGGGGCATAGCGGGTTAGGGGAGCTGTTTTTT. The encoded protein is CATLKGHSGLGELFF.

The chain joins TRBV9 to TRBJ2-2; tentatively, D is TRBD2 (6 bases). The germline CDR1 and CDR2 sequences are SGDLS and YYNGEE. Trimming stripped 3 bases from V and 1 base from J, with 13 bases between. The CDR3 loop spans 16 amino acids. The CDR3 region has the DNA TGTGCCAGCAGCGCCTGGGGTAGCGGGAACACCGGGGAGCTGTTTTTT. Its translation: CASSAWGSGNTGELFF.

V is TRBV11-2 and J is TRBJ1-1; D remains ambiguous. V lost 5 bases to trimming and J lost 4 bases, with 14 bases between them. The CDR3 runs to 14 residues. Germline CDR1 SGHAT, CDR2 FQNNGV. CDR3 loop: CASSPQQWGTEAFF. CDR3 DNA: TGTGCCAGCAGCCCCCAGCAGTGGGGCACTGAAGCTTTCTTT.

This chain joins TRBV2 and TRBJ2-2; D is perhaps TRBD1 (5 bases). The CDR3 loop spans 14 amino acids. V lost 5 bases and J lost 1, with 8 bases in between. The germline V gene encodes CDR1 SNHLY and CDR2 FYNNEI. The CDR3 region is CASSSDKNTGELFF. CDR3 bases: TGTGCCAGCAGTTCGGACAAGAACACCGGGGAGCTGTTTTTT.

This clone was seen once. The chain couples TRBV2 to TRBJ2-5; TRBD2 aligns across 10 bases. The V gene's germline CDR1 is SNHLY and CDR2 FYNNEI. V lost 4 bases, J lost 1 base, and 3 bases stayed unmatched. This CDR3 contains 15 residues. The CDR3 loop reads CASSVRTSGQETQYF. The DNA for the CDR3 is TGTGCCAGCAGTGTCCGGACTAGCGGCCAAGAGACCCAGTACTTC.

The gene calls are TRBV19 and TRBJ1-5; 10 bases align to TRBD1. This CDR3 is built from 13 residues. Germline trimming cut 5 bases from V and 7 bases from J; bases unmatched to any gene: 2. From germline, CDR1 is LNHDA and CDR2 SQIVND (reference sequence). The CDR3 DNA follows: TGTGCCAGTAGTGACAGGGGGCACCAGCCCCAGCATTTT. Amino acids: CASSDRGHQPQHF.

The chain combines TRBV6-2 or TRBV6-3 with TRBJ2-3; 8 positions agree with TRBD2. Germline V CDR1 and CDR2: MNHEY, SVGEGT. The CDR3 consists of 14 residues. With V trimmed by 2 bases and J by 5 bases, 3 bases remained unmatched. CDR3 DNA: TGTGCCAGCAGTTACGCAAGCGGGGGAGATACGCAGTATTTT. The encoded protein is CASSYASGGDTQYF.

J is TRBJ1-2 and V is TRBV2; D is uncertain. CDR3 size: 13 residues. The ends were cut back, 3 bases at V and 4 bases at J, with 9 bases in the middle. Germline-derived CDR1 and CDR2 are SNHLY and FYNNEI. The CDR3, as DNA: TGTGCCAGCAGTGAGGGGTTGGCCTATGGCTACACCTTC. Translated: CASSEGLAYGYTF.

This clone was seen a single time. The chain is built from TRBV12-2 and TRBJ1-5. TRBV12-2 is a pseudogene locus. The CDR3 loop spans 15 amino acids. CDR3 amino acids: CASRFVDRAPQPQHF. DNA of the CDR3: TGTGCAAGTCGCTTCGTCGACCGGGCCCCACAGCCCCAGCATTTT.

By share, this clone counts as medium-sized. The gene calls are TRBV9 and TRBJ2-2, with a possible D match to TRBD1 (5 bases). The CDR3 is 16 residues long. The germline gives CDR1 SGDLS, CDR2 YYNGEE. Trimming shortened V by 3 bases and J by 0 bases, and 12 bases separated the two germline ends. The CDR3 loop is CASSASKTANTGELFF. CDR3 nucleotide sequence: TGTGCCAGCAGCGCGAGCAAGACAGCGAACACCGGGGAGCTGTTTTTT.

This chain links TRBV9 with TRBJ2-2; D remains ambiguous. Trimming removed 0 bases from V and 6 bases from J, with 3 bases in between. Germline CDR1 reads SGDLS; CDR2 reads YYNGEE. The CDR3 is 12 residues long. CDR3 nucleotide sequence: TGTGCCAGCAGCGTAGCAGCCGGGGAGCTGTTTTTT. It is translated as CASSVAAGELFF.

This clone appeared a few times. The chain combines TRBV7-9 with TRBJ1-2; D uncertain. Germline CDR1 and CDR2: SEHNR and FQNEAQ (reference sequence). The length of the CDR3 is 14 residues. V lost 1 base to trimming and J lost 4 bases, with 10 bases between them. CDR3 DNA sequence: TGTGCCAGCAGCTTAGACCCGGGAGCCTATGGCTACACCTTC. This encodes CASSLDPGAYGYTF.

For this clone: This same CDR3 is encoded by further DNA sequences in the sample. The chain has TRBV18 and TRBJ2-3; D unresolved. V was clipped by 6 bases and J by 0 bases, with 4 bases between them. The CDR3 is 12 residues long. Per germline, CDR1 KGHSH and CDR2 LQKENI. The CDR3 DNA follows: TGTGCCAGCTCCCCTAGCACAGATACGCAGTATTTT. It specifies CASSPSTDTQYF.

CDR3 amino acids: CASSQVEGATGNTIYF. The CDR3 DNA follows: TGTGCCAGCAGCCAGGTCGAGGGGGCGACTGGAAACACCATATATTTT. J is TRBJ1-3 and V is TRBV4-2; 7 nucleotides line up with TRBD1. Per the germline V gene, CDR1 is LGHNA and CDR2 is YNFKEQ. The V and J ends lost 3 bases and 2 bases, in that order; junction bases with no gene match: 7. CDR3 length: 16 residues.

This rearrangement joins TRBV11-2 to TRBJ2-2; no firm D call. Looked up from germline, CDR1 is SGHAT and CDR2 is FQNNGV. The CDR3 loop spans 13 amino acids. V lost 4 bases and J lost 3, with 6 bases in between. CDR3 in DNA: TGTGCCAGCAGCTCCGGGTACACCGGGGAGCTGTTTTTT. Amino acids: CASSSGYTGELFF.

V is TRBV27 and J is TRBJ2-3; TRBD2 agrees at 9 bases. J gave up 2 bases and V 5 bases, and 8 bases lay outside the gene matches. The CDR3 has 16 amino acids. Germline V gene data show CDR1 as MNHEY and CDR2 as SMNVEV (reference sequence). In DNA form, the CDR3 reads TGTGCCAGCAGTCCCAAGCGGGAGGCCTTCACAGATACGCAGTATTTT. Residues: CASSPKREAFTDTQYF.